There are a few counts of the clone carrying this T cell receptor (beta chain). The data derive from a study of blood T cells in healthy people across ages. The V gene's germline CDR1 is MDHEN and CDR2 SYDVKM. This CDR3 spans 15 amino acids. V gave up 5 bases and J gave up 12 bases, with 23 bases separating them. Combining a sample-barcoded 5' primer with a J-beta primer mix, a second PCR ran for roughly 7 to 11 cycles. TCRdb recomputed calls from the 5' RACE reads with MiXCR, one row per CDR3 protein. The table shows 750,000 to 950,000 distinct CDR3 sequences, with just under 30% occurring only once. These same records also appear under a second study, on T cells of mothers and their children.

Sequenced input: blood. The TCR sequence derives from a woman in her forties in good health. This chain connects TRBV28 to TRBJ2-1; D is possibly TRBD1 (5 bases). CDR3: CASSHLTGPHNGQFF. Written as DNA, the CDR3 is TGTGCCAGCAGTCACCTTACAGGACCCCACAACGGGCAGTTCTTC. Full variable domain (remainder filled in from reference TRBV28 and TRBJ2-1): DVKVTQSSRYLVKRTGEKVFLECVQDMDHENMFWYRQDPGLGLRLIYFSYDVKMKEKGDIPEGYSVSREKKERFSLILESASTNQTSMYLCASSHLTGPHNGQFFGPGTRLTVL.